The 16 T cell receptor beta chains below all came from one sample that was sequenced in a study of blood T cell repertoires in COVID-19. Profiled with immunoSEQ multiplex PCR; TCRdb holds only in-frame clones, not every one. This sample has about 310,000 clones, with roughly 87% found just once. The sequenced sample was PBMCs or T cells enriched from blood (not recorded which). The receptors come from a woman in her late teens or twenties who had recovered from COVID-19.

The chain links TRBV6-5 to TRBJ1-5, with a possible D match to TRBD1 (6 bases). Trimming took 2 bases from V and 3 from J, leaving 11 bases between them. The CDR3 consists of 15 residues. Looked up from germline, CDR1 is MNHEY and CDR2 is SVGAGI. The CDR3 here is CASSYPTGNNQPQHF. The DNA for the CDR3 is TGTGCCAGCAGTTACCCGACAGGAAACAATCAGCCCCAGCATTTT.

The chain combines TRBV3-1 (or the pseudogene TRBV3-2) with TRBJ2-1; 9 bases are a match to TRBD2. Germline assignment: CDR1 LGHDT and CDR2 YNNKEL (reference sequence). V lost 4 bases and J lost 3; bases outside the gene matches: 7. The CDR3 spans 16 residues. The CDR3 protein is CASSRLAGARYNEQFF. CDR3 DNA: TGTGCCAGCAGCCGATTAGCGGGAGCCCGCTACAATGAGCAGTTCTTC.

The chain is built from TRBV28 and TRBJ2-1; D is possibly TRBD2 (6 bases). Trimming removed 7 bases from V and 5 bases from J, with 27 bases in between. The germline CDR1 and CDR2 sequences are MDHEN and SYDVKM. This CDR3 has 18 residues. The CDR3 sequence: CASIPPIGAGPTNNEQFF. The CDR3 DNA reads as TGTGCCAGCATCCCCCCAATAGGGGCGGGGCCTACAAACAATGAGCAGTTCTTC.

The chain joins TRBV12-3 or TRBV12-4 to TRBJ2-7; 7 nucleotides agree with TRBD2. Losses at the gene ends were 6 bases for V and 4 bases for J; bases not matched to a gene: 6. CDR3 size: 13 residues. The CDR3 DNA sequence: TGTGCCAGCAGAGTAGCGGGTATTTACGAGCAGTACTTC. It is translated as CASRVAGIYEQYF.

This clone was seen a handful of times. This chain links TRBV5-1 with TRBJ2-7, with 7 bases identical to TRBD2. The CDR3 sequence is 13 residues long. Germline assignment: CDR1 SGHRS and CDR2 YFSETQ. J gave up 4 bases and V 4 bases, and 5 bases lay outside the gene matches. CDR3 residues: CASSPPGGYEQYF. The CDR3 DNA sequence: TGCGCCAGCAGCCCGCCGGGGGGATACGAGCAGTACTTC.

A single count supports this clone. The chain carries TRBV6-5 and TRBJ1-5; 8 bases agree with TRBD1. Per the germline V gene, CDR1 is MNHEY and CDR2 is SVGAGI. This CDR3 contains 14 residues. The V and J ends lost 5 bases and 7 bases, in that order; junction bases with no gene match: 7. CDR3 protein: CASSRTGLKQPQHF. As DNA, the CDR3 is TGTGCCAGCAGTCGGACAGGGCTAAAGCAGCCCCAGCATTTT.

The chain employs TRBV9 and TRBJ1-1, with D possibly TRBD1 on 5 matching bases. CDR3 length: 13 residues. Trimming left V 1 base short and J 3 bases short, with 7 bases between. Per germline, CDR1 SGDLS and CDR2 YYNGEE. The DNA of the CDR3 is TGTGCCAGCAGCGTACTAGGGGACACTGAAGCTTTCTTT. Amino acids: CASSVLGDTEAFF.

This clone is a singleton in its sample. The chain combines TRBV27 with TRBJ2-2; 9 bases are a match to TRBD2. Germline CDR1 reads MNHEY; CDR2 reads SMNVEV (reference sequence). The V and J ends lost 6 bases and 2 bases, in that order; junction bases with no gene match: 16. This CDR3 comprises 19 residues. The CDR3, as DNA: TGTGCCAGCAGCTTTGGTTCCCCCGGACTAGCGCTTAACACCGGGGAGCTGTTTTTT. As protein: CASSFGSPGLALNTGELFF.

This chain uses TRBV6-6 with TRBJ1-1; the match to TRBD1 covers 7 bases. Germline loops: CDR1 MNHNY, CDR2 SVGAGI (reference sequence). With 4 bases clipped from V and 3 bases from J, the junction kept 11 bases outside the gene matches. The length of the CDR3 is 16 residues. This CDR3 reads CASSFTGEGVDTEAFF. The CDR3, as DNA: TGTGCCAGCAGTTTTACAGGGGAAGGTGTGGACACTGAAGCTTTCTTT.

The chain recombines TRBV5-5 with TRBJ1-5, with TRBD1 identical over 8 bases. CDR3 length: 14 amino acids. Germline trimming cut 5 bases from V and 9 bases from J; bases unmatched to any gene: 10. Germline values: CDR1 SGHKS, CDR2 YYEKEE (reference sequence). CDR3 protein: CASRPTGAGGPQHF. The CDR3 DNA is TGTGCCAGCAGACCGACAGGGGCCGGAGGGCCCCAGCATTTT.

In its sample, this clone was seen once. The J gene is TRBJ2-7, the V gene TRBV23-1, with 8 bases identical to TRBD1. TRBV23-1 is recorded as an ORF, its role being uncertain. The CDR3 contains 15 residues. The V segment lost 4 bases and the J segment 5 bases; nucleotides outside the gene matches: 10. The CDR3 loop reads CASSPTRTGSHEQYF. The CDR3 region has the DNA TGCGCCAGCAGTCCCACGAGGACAGGGAGCCACGAGCAGTACTTC.

The CDR3 is CASSRSSGGAHGETQYF. For the CDR3, the DNA is TGTGCCAGCAGCCGATCTAGCGGGGGGGCCCATGGGGAGACGCAGTATTTT. The J gene is TRBJ2-3, the V gene TRBV6-6; 12 bases line up with TRBD2. CDR1 is MNHNY and CDR2 is SVGAGI in the germline V gene (reference sequence). With 6 bases clipped from V and 9 bases from J, the junction kept 16 bases outside the gene matches. The CDR3 length is 17 residues.

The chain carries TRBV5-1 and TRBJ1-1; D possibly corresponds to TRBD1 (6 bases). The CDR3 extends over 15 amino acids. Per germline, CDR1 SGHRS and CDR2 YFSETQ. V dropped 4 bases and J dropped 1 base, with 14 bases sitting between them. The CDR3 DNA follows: TGCGCCAGCAGCCCGGTGACAGGCTGGAACACTGAAGCTTTCTTT. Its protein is CASSPVTGWNTEAFF.

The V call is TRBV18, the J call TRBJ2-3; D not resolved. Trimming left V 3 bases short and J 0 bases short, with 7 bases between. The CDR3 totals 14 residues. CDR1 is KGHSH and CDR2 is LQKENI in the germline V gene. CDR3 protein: CASSPQTSTDTQYF. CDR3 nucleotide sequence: TGTGCCAGCTCACCCCAAACTAGCACAGATACGCAGTATTTT.

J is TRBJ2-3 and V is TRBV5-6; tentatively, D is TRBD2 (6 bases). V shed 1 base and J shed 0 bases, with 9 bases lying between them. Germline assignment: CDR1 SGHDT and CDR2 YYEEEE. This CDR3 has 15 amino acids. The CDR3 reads CASSLIGTSTDTQYF. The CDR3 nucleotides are TGTGCCAGCAGCTTGATAGGGACTAGCACAGATACGCAGTATTTT. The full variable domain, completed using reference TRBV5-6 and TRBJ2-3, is DAGVTQSPTHLIKTRGQQVTLRCSPKSGHDTVSWYQQALGQGPQFIFQYYEEEERQRGNFPDRFSGHQFPNYSSELNVNALLLGDSALYLCASSLIGTSTDTQYFGPGTRLTVL.

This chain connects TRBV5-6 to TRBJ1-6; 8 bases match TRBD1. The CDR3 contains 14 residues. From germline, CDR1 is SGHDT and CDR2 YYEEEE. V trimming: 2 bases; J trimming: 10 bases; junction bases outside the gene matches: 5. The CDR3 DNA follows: TGTGCCAGCAGCTTTTGGACAGGGAACTCACCCCTCCACTTT. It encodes CASSFWTGNSPLHF.